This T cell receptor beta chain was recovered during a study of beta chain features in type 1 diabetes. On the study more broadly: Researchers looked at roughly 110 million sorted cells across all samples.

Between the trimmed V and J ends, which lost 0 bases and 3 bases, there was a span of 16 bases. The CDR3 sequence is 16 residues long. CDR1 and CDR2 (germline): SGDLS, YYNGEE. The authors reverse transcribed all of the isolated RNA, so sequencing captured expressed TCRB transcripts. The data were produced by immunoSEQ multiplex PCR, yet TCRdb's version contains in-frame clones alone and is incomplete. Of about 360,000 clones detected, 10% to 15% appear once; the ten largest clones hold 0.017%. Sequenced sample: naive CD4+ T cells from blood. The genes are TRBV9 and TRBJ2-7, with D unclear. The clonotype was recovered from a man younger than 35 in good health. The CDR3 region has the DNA TGTGCCAGCAGCGTAGTCGGAGACGGAATCGGCTACGAGCAGTACTTC. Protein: CASSVVGDGIGYEQYF.